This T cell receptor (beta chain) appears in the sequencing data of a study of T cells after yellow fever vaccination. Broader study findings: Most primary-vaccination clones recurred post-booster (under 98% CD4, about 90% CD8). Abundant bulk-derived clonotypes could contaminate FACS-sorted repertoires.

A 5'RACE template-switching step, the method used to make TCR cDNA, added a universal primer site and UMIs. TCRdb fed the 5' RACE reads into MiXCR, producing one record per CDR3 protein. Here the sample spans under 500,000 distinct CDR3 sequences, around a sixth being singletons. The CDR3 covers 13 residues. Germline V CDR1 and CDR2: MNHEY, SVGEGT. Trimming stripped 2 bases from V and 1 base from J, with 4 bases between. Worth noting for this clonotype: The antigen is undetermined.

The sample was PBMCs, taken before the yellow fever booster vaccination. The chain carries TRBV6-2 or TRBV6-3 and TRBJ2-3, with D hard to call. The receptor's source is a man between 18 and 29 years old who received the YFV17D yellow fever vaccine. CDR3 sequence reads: CASSYRGTDTQYF. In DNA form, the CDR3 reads TGTGCCAGCAGTTACCGGGGCACAGATACGCAGTATTTT.